Each of the 30 T cell receptor beta chains below was sequenced from the same sample in a study of regulatory T cells in long-lasting Graves disease. Time point meaning: newly diagnosed GD, antithyroid drugs for less than 3 months. Generation of the TCR library employed RNA extracted from PBMCs. Sequencing libraries for TCR beta were prepared with iRepertoire HTBI primers and Arm-PCR of CDR3 regions. Each CDR3 protein gets one entry after TCRdb re-called the multiplex PCR reads with MiXCR. Here the sample spans hundreds of thousands of distinct CDR3 sequences, around 15% being singletons. The data also belong to a second study, concerning T cells in Graves' hyperthyroidism and ophthalmopathy.

This specimen consisted of peripheral blood mononuclear cells (PBMCs), obtained at new diagnosis, from a patient treated with antithyroid drugs. These receptors came from a man between 18 and 29 years old with Graves disease.

V is TRBV12-5 and J is TRBJ1-1; TRBD1 aligns across 8 bases. The CDR3 is made up of 18 amino acids. The trim removed 6 bases at V and 3 bases at J, leaving 18 bases unmatched. Per germline, CDR1 LGHNT and CDR2 FRNRAP. CDR3 in amino acids: CASGLNLGQGYRYTEAFF. The CDR3 bases are TGTGCTAGTGGACTTAACCTAGGACAGGGATATAGGTACACTGAAGCTTTCTTT.

The chain carries TRBV7-9 and TRBJ1-3, with D possibly matching TRBD1 (5 bases). V shed 5 bases and J shed 0 bases, with 14 bases lying between them. Germline V gives CDR1 SEHNR, CDR2 FQNEAQ (reference sequence). CDR3 length equals 16 residues. The CDR3 loop reads CASSHRGYPSGNTIYF. The CDR3 nucleotides read TGTGCCAGCAGCCATCGGGGGTATCCCTCTGGAAACACCATATATTTT.

The rearrangement uses TRBV7-9 and TRBJ2-3; the match to TRBD1 covers 7 bases. The CDR3 extends over 15 amino acids. Germline V CDR1 and CDR2: SEHNR, FQNEAQ (reference sequence). J gave up 4 bases and V 1 base, and 5 bases lay outside the gene matches. In nucleotides, the CDR3 is TGTGCCAGCAGCTTAGTAGGGACAGCCGCAGATACGCAGTATTTT. This codes for CASSLVGTAADTQYF.

This clonotype was counted between two and nine times. The V call is TRBV12-3 or TRBV12-4, the J call TRBJ2-2; 9 bases are a match to TRBD1. The V gene end was trimmed by 3 bases and the J gene end by 5 bases; junction bases not matched to a gene: 7. The CDR3 is made up of 16 amino acids. For the CDR3, the DNA is TGTGCCAGCAGTTTGCACAGGGGGCGCGGTACCGGGGAGCTGTTTTTT. Protein sequence: CASSLHRGRGTGELFF.

This clonotype has more than one count but fewer than ten. The rearrangement uses TRBV25-1 and TRBJ2-7, with D hard to call. The CDR3 is made up of 15 amino acids. In germline, CDR1 is MGHDK, CDR2 SYGVNS. The V end lost 4 bases, the J end lost 5 bases, and 18 bases lay between the germline ends. CDR3 coding DNA: TGTGCCAGCAGTGTTATAGCTGACGAGGTGGACGAGCAGTACTTC. Translated, it gives CASSVIADEVDEQYF.

This rearrangement joins TRBV20-1 to TRBJ2-7; TRBD1 agrees at 7 bases. The germline V gene encodes CDR1 DFQATT and CDR2 SNEGSKA (reference sequence). CDR3 length: 14 amino acids. With V trimmed by 0 bases and J by 2 bases, 4 bases remained unmatched. The DNA of the CDR3 is TGCAGTGCTAGAGAAACAGGGGAAACCTACGAGCAGTACTTC. This sequence encodes CSARETGETYEQYF.

This clonotype was seen ten or more times. The chain recombines TRBV27 with TRBJ2-7, with 9 bases fitting TRBD2. The CDR3 is 16 residues long. Germline loops: CDR1 MNHEY, CDR2 SMNVEV (reference sequence). V shed 5 bases and J 4 bases; nucleotides not matched to a gene: 12. The CDR3 is CASSIGVAGAGYEQYF. CDR3 nucleotides: TGTGCCAGCAGTATCGGAGTAGCGGGAGCCGGGTACGAGCAGTACTTC.

The chain has TRBV4-1 and TRBJ2-7, with 10 bases aligning to TRBD1. V lost 3 bases, J lost 3 bases, and 8 bases stayed unmatched. The CDR3 covers 16 residues. Per the germline V gene, CDR1 is MGHRA and CDR2 is YSYEKL. This CDR3 reads CASSHTGTGARYEQYF. CDR3 DNA: TGCGCCAGCAGCCATACCGGGACAGGGGCCCGCTACGAGCAGTACTTC.

The table lists this clonotype with many counts. The rearrangement uses TRBV10-3 and TRBJ2-3; 7 bases align to TRBD2. The V gene's germline CDR1 is ENHRY and CDR2 SYGVKD. Unmatched junction bases numbered 5, after V lost 8 bases and J lost 0 bases. CDR3 length: 14 residues. CDR3 nucleotides: TGTGCCATCTCCCGTAGCGGGAGCACAGATACGCAGTATTTT. As protein: CAISRSGSTDTQYF.

This clonotype was seen many times. The chain employs TRBV3-1 and TRBJ1-4; D is ambiguous. V was shortened by 5 bases and J by 0 bases, with 4 bases between the two germline ends. Germline lookup yields CDR1 LGHDT and CDR2 YNNKEL (reference sequence). The CDR3 consists of 13 residues. CDR3 amino acids: CASSYSTNEKLFF. The DNA of the CDR3 is TGTGCCAGCAGCTATTCAACTAATGAAAAACTGTTTTTT.

This clonotype was found many times. This sequence joins TRBV12-3 or TRBV12-4 and TRBJ1-2; D not resolved. This CDR3 comprises 13 residues. Trimming left V 3 bases short and J 3 bases short, with 8 bases between. For the CDR3, the DNA is TGTGCCAGCAGTTTTAGGGAGGACTATGGCTACACCTTC. It yields the protein CASSFREDYGYTF.

This clonotype was seen a single time. One junction end does not reproduce the germline sequence, and a read error may be involved. This chain uses TRBV13 with TRBJ2-3; 9 bases are shared with TRBD2. The CDR3 has 16 residues. Germline loops: CDR1 PRHDT, CDR2 FYEKMQ (reference sequence). CDR3 residues: CASSSPGAGGTDTQFF. The CDR3 DNA follows: TGTGCCAGCAGCTCCCCCGGAGCGGGAGGCACAGATACGCAGTTTTTT.

This CDR3 reads CASSFLAEHGTDTQYF. The CDR3, as DNA: TGTGCCAGCAGTTTTCTCGCGGAGCACGGCACAGATACGCAGTATTTT. The rearrangement uses TRBV27 and TRBJ2-3; D remains ambiguous. The CDR3 has 16 amino acids. With 3 bases removed from V and 1 base from J, the gap between germline ends came to 14 bases. Germline V gene lookup returns CDR1 MNHEY and CDR2 SMNVEV (reference sequence).

This clonotype was picked up a small number of times. This sequence joins TRBV9 and TRBJ2-1; D gene unclear. In germline, CDR1 is SGDLS, CDR2 YYNGEE. CDR3 size: 14 residues. V was shortened by 0 bases and J by 5 bases, with 9 bases between the two germline ends. The CDR3 reads CASSVGLGHNEQFF. Here the CDR3 DNA reads TGTGCCAGCAGCGTAGGGCTGGGTCACAATGAGCAGTTCTTC.

The chain is built from TRBV6-2 or TRBV6-3 and TRBJ1-2, with TRBD1 as a possible D gene (5 bases). The CDR3 is 16 amino acids. Per germline, CDR1 MNHEY and CDR2 SVGEGT. The V end lost 6 bases, the J end lost 2 bases, and 19 bases lay between the germline ends. The CDR3 region has the DNA TGTGCCAGCAGGGAGGGGTTTGTCGGGGTGAACTATGGCTACACCTTC. Protein product: CASREGFVGVNYGYTF.

This chain joins TRBV20-1 and TRBJ2-1, with TRBD2 identical over 8 bases. Trimming at V came to 6 bases and at J to 4 bases, leaving 8 bases not matched to a gene. The CDR3 covers 14 residues. Germline CDR1 is DFQATT and CDR2 is SNEGSKA (reference sequence). The CDR3 protein is CSAQSGSGYNEQFF. CDR3 DNA sequence: TGCAGTGCCCAAAGCGGGAGCGGGTACAATGAGCAGTTCTTC.

This clonotype was detected only once. A much larger clone is a single base away; this may be a read error. J is TRBJ2-1 and V is TRBV13, with 8 bases identical to TRBD2. With V trimmed by 5 bases and J by 10 bases, 19 bases remained unmatched. Germline loops: CDR1 PRHDT, CDR2 FYEKMQ (reference sequence). The CDR3 has 17 amino acids. CDR3 amino acids: CASSPTVPTSVSIEQFF. In DNA form, the CDR3 reads TGTGCCAGCAGCCCCACTGTACCGACTAGCGTCTCGATAGAGCAGTTCTTC.

This clonotype was counted at least ten times. The V gene is TRBV11-2, the J gene TRBJ2-7; D call uncertain. V lost 4 bases and J 5 bases, leaving 15 bases between the germline ends. Germline V CDR1 and CDR2: SGHAT, FQNNGV. The CDR3 spans 14 residues. The chain's CDR3 is CASSYAAKTHEQYF. For the CDR3, the DNA is TGTGCCAGCAGCTATGCCGCGAAAACCCACGAGCAGTACTTC.

This clonotype occurred many times. CDR3 sequence: CASSQASSRGLEQYF. CDR3 coding DNA: TGTGCCAGCAGCCAAGCTTCCTCGAGGGGGCTCGAGCAGTACTTC. The chain joins TRBV3-1 to TRBJ2-7, with 7 bases that match TRBD1. V trimming: 1 base; J trimming: 6 bases; junction bases outside the gene matches: 9. Looked up from germline, CDR1 is LGHDT and CDR2 is YNNKEL (reference sequence). The length of the CDR3 is 15 residues.

This clonotype appeared a few times. The chain employs TRBV5-1 and TRBJ2-7; D perhaps matches TRBD2 (5 bases). V lost 3 bases, J lost 3 bases, and 19 bases lay in between. Germline values: CDR1 SGHRS, CDR2 YFSETQ. This CDR3 contains 16 residues. The CDR3 DNA reads TGCGCCAGCAGCTCGGACCGACGGGGTAAGGTCTACGAGCAGTACTTC. Translation: CASSSDRRGKVYEQYF.

The count of this clonotype is one. V gene TRBV6-5 combines with J gene TRBJ1-2, with D maybe TRBD1 (6 bases). The CDR3 length is 13 residues. Per germline, CDR1 MNHEY and CDR2 SVGAGI. V gave up 0 bases and J gave up 8 bases, with 10 bases separating them. CDR3 nucleotides: TGTGCCAGCAGTTACTCTGGACAGAGCGGCTACACCTTC. It specifies CASSYSGQSGYTF.

The CDR3 nucleotides are TGCGCCAGCAGTGAGAACGGACACAATCAGCCCCAGCATTTT. Its translation: CASSENGHNQPQHF. The rearrangement joins TRBV10-2 to TRBJ1-5, with D perhaps TRBD1 (5 bases). Trimming cost V 2 bases and J 3 bases, with 8 bases left between them. The CDR3 sequence is 14 residues long. CDR1 is WSHSY and CDR2 is SAAADI in the germline V gene.

The chain employs TRBV29-1 and TRBJ2-3, with TRBD2 matching over 8 bases. The CDR3 contains 13 residues. The V and J ends lost 3 bases and 3 bases, in that order; junction bases with no gene match: 2. Germline V gene data show CDR1 as SQVTM and CDR2 as ANQGSEA. This CDR3 is CSVDAGGTDTQYF. CDR3 bases: TGCAGCGTTGACGCGGGGGGAACAGATACGCAGTATTTT.

There are many counts of this clonotype. V is TRBV5-1 and J is TRBJ2-3; D may correspond to TRBD1 or TRBD2 (5 bases each). This CDR3 is built from 14 residues. Germline V CDR1 and CDR2: SGHRS, YFSETQ. The germline V and J ends were trimmed by 0 bases and 6 bases, with 11 bases remaining between them. The CDR3 DNA reads as TGCGCCAGCAGCTTGGAATCATGGGGGGATACGCAGTATTTT. This sequence encodes CASSLESWGDTQYF.

Here the CDR3 DNA reads TGTGCCAGCAGCGTAGGAATGTCGGGCTACGAGCAGTTCTTC. Amino acids: CASSVGMSGYEQFF. The chain links TRBV9 to TRBJ2-1; D is ambiguous. Germline CDR1 reads SGDLS; CDR2 reads YYNGEE. The V end lost 0 bases, the J end lost 10 bases, and 14 bases lay between the germline ends. This CDR3 comprises 14 residues. Looking up the rest from reference TRBV9 and TRBJ2-1 gives the full variable domain: DSGVTQTPKHLITATGQRVTLRCSPRSGDLSVYWYQQSLDQGLQFLIQYYNGEERAKGNILERFSAQQFPDLHSELNLSSLELGDSALYFCASSVGMSGYEQFFGPGTRLTVL.

On this clonotype: This may be a read error, as it is one base from a much larger clone. The CDR3 DNA reads as TGTGCCAGCTCACCATCCGGATCTAGCGGGGTCGAGCAGCACTTC. Translated: CASSPSGSSGVEQHF. This chain connects TRBV18 to TRBJ2-7, with 9 nucleotides matching TRBD2. The germline gives CDR1 KGHSH, CDR2 LQKENI. The CDR3 is 15 amino acids.

The chain recombines TRBV6-2 or TRBV6-3 with TRBJ1-3; 7 bases match TRBD1. Unmatched junction bases numbered 9, after V lost 6 bases and J lost 1 base. CDR1 is MNHEY, CDR2 SVGEGT, per germline. CDR3 length equals 16 residues. For the CDR3, the DNA is TGTGCCAGCAGAACGATACGGGACAGATCTGGAAACACCATATATTTT. This sequence encodes CASRTIRDRSGNTIYF.

The gene calls are TRBV6-2 or TRBV6-3 and TRBJ1-4; no definite D call. Per the germline V gene, CDR1 is MNHEY and CDR2 is SVGEGT. The CDR3 extends over 15 amino acids. The V gene lost 5 bases and the J gene lost 8 bases, with 18 bases spanning the gap. The chain's CDR3 is CASSQDAARREKLFF. CDR3 DNA: TGTGCCAGCAGTCAAGACGCCGCACGAAGAGAAAAACTGTTTTTT.

The gene calls are TRBV13 and TRBJ2-2, with TRBD2 as a possible D gene (6 bases). CDR1 is PRHDT and CDR2 is FYEKMQ in the germline V gene (reference sequence). This CDR3 contains 14 residues. V was cut by 3 bases and J by 3 bases, with 8 bases left in between. DNA of the CDR3: TGTGCCAGCAGCTTCAAGCGGGACACCGGGGAGCTGTTTTTT. Translation: CASSFKRDTGELFF. Drawing the rest from reference TRBV13 and TRBJ2-2, the complete variable domain is AAGVIQSPRHLIKEKRETATLKCYPIPRHDTVYWYQQGPGQDPQFLISFYEKMQSDKGSIPDRFSAQQFSDYHSELNMSSLELGDSALYFCASSFKRDTGELFFGEGSRLTVL.

The V and J genes are TRBV7-9 and TRBJ1-1; the match to TRBD1 covers 8 bases. J lost 0 bases, V lost 5 bases, and 5 bases had no gene match. Germline V CDR1 and CDR2: SEHNR, FQNEAQ (reference sequence). The length of the CDR3 is 15 residues. CDR3 region: CASSPTGELNTEAFF. In DNA, the CDR3 is TGTGCCAGCAGCCCGACAGGGGAGCTGAACACTGAAGCTTTCTTT.